Presented here are 16 T cell receptor beta chains from one specimen sequenced in a study of siplizumab effects on memory and regulatory T cells (dated by TCRdb to between 2018 and 2021). The library was built by means of the immunoSEQ multiplex PCR assay. TCRdb took over this immuneACCESS table, retaining in-frame rearrangements with V and J assigned. Such tables are incomplete; in checked studies, under half of the missing clones stem from an unresolved V gene, and the remainder is unexplained. The sample records roughly 50,000 clones, more than 85% of which are singletons. Approximately 17% of the sample lies in the top ten. The specimen was CD8+ T cells sorted from blood. The receptors were sampled from a human donor in good health.

This clone was detected only once. V is TRBV28 and J is TRBJ2-2; 9 bases are a match to TRBD1. Germline V CDR1 and CDR2: MDHEN, SYDVKM. V shed 5 bases, J shed 8 bases, and the junction held 9 bases outside the gene matches. The CDR3 totals 15 residues. DNA for the CDR3: TGTGCCAGCAGTATAACAGGGGGCGCGGAGGGGGAGCTGTTTTTT. Protein product: CASSITGGAEGELFF.

V usage is TRBV6-5 and J usage is TRBJ2-2; D remains ambiguous. Germline V gene data show CDR1 as MNHEY and CDR2 as SVGAGI. Deletions cut 4 bases from V and 7 bases from J, with 19 bases between. This CDR3 comprises 16 residues. The CDR3 nucleotides read TGTGCCAGCAGTTCCTCCGGACCGATCCTGGTCGGGGAGCTGTTTTTT. Translation gives CASSSSGPILVGELFF.

V is TRBV28 and J is TRBJ2-4; TRBD1 aligns across 8 bases. Germline-derived CDR1 and CDR2 are MDHEN and SYDVKM. The CDR3 totals 18 residues. Trimming cost V 4 bases and J 0 bases; bases outside gene matches: 11. This CDR3 reads CASSSTGGGELAKNIQYF. In DNA form, the CDR3 reads TGTGCCAGCAGTTCCACAGGGGGAGGCGAACTAGCCAAAAACATTCAGTACTTC.

This clone showed up just once. The sample holds other DNA sequences that translate to the same CDR3. This chain's CDR3 is CASSLFGEQYF. The CDR3 DNA is TGTGCCAGCAGTTTATTTGGCGAGCAGTACTTC. The J gene is TRBJ2-7, the V gene TRBV27; D call uncertain. The CDR3 is 11 residues long. V shed 1 base and J shed 6 bases, with 4 bases lying between them. Germline loops: CDR1 MNHEY, CDR2 SMNVEV (reference sequence).

The rearrangement joins TRBV5-6 to TRBJ2-3; TRBD1 is a possible D gene (6 bases). Germline-derived CDR1 and CDR2 are SGHDT and YYEEEE. The CDR3 covers 15 residues. Between the trimmed V and J ends, which lost 0 bases and 3 bases, there was a span of 11 bases. The CDR3 sequence is CASSLEAQGTDTQYF. DNA for the CDR3: TGTGCCAGCAGCTTGGAGGCCCAGGGGACAGATACGCAGTATTTT.

V and J are TRBV28 and TRBJ2-7, with 8 bases lining up with TRBD2. J lost 6 bases, V lost 5 bases, and 9 bases had no gene match. The CDR3 sequence is 14 residues long. The V gene's germline CDR1 is MDHEN and CDR2 SYDVKM. The CDR3 coding sequence is TGTGCCAGCAGTCCTAGCGGGCTAGCGCCCGAGCAGTACTTC. It translates to CASSPSGLAPEQYF.

This clone occurred a few times. The chain recombines TRBV19 with TRBJ2-3, with TRBD2 matching over 9 bases. J was trimmed by 4 bases and V by 6 bases; bases with no gene match: 8. The V gene's germline CDR1 is LNHDA and CDR2 SQIVND (reference sequence). The CDR3 has 15 amino acids. The CDR3 DNA follows: TGTGCCAGTAGAACCGTAGCGGGGGAGGCAGATACGCAGTATTTT. This gives the protein CASRTVAGEADTQYF.

This clone came up once. The genes are TRBV28 and TRBJ2-7; 11 bases line up with TRBD1. V was clipped by 5 bases and J by 3 bases; unmatched bases: 9. The germline gives CDR1 MDHEN, CDR2 SYDVKM. The CDR3 loop spans 16 amino acids. CDR3 region: CASSGDRGGFYYEQYF. The CDR3 region has the DNA TGTGCCAGCAGTGGGGACAGGGGGGGCTTCTACTACGAGCAGTACTTC.

The gene calls are TRBV27 and TRBJ2-4, with unresolved D. Between the trimmed V and J ends, which lost 6 bases and 1 base, there was a span of 10 bases. The CDR3 is 14 residues long. Per the germline V gene, CDR1 is MNHEY and CDR2 is SMNVEV (reference sequence). CDR3 residues: CASSRASAKNIQYF. The CDR3 bases are TGTGCCAGCAGCCGGGCGTCTGCCAAAAACATTCAGTACTTC.

The rearrangement uses TRBV11-3 and TRBJ2-3; D assignment may be TRBD1 or TRBD2 (6 bases each). This CDR3 is built from 14 residues. The germline V gene encodes CDR1 SGHNT and CDR2 YENEEA. V was clipped by 9 bases and J by 6 bases, with 19 bases between them. CDR3 in amino acids: CASKKGGGADTQYF. The CDR3 DNA reads as TGTGCCAGTAAAAAGGGGGGAGGTGCGGATACGCAGTATTTT.

The chain recombines TRBV5-8 with TRBJ2-7; the D gene is possibly TRBD2 (6 bases). Trimming removed 4 bases from V and 4 bases from J, with 9 bases in between. The CDR3 runs 12 residues. The germline V gene has CDR1 SGHTS and CDR2 YDEGEE. The CDR3, as DNA: TGTGCCAGCAGCCCGGGACTGTACGAGCAGTACTTC. Translation: CASSPGLYEQYF.

The V call is TRBV11-3, the J call TRBJ2-1; 7 positions match TRBD2. Germline loops: CDR1 SGHNT, CDR2 YENEEA. V lost 1 base, J lost 5 bases, and 2 bases stayed unmatched. The CDR3 totals 14 residues. CDR3 amino acids: CASSLGRGNNEQFF. DNA of the CDR3: TGTGCCAGCAGCTTAGGGCGGGGGAACAATGAGCAGTTCTTC.

This clone was picked up one time. J is TRBJ1-3 and V is TRBV7-9; 9 nucleotides align to TRBD1. The CDR3 totals 19 residues. The V and J ends lost 5 bases and 0 bases, in that order; junction bases with no gene match: 14. Germline values: CDR1 SEHNR, CDR2 FQNEAQ (reference sequence). As DNA, the CDR3 is TGTGCCAGCAGCCCCACCGGGACAGGGAGATATAGCTCTGGAAACACCATATATTTT. It codes for CASSPTGTGRYSSGNTIYF.

CDR3 in amino acids: CASSLFDGYEQYF. Here the CDR3 DNA reads TGTGCCAGCAGTTTATTTGACGGCTACGAGCAGTACTTC. The chain has TRBV28 and TRBJ2-7; D gene ambiguous. The germline V gene has CDR1 MDHEN and CDR2 SYDVKM. The CDR3 is 13 residues long. Between the trimmed V and J ends, which lost 1 base and 3 bases, there was a span of 7 bases.

The gene calls are TRBV28 and TRBJ2-1, with 12 nucleotides matching TRBD2. This CDR3 is 14 amino acids long. Germline trimming cut 5 bases from V and 9 bases from J; bases unmatched to any gene: 5. The germline V gene has CDR1 MDHEN and CDR2 SYDVKM. The CDR3 region is CASSQTSGRTEQFF. CDR3 coding DNA: TGTGCCAGCAGTCAGACTAGCGGGAGAACTGAGCAGTTCTTC.

The chain has TRBV5-4 and TRBJ1-2; unclear D gene. The CDR3 length is 12 residues. The V end lost 2 bases, the J end lost 11 bases, and 13 bases lay between the germline ends. CDR1 and CDR2 (germline): SGHNT, YYREEE (reference sequence). Here the CDR3 DNA reads TGTGCCAGCAGCTTCATCGAGGGCCAGTACACCTTC. Its translation is CASSFIEGQYTF.